These 12 T cell receptor beta chains were all obtained from the same sample, sequenced in a study of cytomegalovirus exposure and HLA in healthy donors. The repertoire was sequenced with immunoSEQ multiplex PCR; TCRdb's copy has only in-frame clones and lacks some. The table lists fewer than 200,000 clones, about 86% of them singletons, with roughly 5.8% in the top ten. The sequenced material came from PBMCs. Receptors originate from a woman aged 25 to 39 in good health and CMV-seronegative.

V gene TRBV27 combines with J gene TRBJ1-1; no clear D gene. This CDR3 contains 14 residues. Deletions cut 6 bases from V and 3 bases from J, with 14 bases between. Germline-derived CDR1 and CDR2 are MNHEY and SMNVEV (reference sequence). CDR3 sequence (DNA): TGTGCCAGCAGCTCGCTATCCCTGCACACTGAAGCTTTCTTT. Translation: CASSSLSLHTEAFF.

The rearrangement uses TRBV28 and TRBJ2-5; D is perhaps TRBD1 (6 bases). Germline CDR1 MDHEN, CDR2 SYDVKM. The CDR3 runs to 18 residues. With 1 base removed from V and 5 bases from J, the gap between germline ends came to 23 bases. This CDR3 is CASSLLDRQGIFVETQYF. The CDR3 DNA follows: TGTGCCAGCAGTTTATTGGATAGGCAGGGGATTTTCGTGGAGACCCAGTACTTC.

The chain combines TRBV2 with TRBJ1-1; a possible D gene is TRBD1 (6 bases). From germline, CDR1 is SNHLY and CDR2 FYNNEI. The CDR3 extends over 13 amino acids. The V end was cut by 6 bases, the J end by 1 base, with 9 bases between. CDR3 sequence: CASRTQGNTEAFF. The CDR3 nucleotides are TGTGCCAGCAGGACACAGGGGAACACTGAAGCTTTCTTT.

The chain employs TRBV14 and TRBJ2-7; 10 bases align to TRBD1. In germline, CDR1 is SGHDN, CDR2 FVKESK. V trimming: 5 bases; J trimming: 5 bases; junction bases outside the gene matches: 9. The CDR3 length is 15 residues. The CDR3 DNA sequence: TGTGCCAGCAGCAGGACAGGGGGAATTTTCCACGAGCAGTACTTC. Its protein is CASSRTGGIFHEQYF.

J is TRBJ2-1 and V is TRBV7-9; D gene ambiguous. This CDR3 spans 14 amino acids. Germline CDR1 is SEHNR and CDR2 is FQNEAQ (reference sequence). The germline V and J ends were trimmed by 5 bases and 0 bases, with 8 bases remaining between them. CDR3 coding DNA: TGTGCCAGCAGCCCTAGTTACTCCTACAATGAGCAGTTCTTC. This gives the protein CASSPSYSYNEQFF.

V is TRBV19 and J is TRBJ1-4; no clear D. The CDR3 has 14 residues. Trimming removed 2 bases from V and 8 bases from J, with 12 bases in between. Germline V CDR1 and CDR2: LNHDA, SQIVND (reference sequence). CDR3 loop: CASSIRAPREKLFF. CDR3 in DNA: TGTGCCAGTAGTATAAGGGCTCCGCGGGAAAAACTGTTTTTT.

The CDR3 DNA reads TGTGCCAGCAGCCCTGCTTTGGGAAATTCCTACGAGCAGTACTTC. Amino acids: CASSPALGNSYEQYF. The chain combines TRBV7-7 with TRBJ2-7, with D unresolved. This CDR3 contains 15 residues. Deletions cut 5 bases from V and 1 base from J, with 15 bases between. CDR1 is SSHAT, CDR2 FNYEAQ, per germline (reference sequence).

The chain is built from TRBV9 and TRBJ2-1; D is possibly TRBD1 (6 bases). V was trimmed by 4 bases and J by 5 bases, leaving 13 bases between them. The length of the CDR3 is 14 residues. Germline values: CDR1 SGDLS, CDR2 YYNGEE. CDR3 residues: CASSPRTDHNEQFF. Written as DNA, the CDR3 is TGTGCCAGCAGCCCTCGGACAGACCACAATGAGCAGTTCTTC.

This sequence joins TRBV9 and TRBJ2-1; TRBD1 agrees at 10 bases. V was clipped by 4 bases and J by 5 bases; unmatched bases: 9. The germline V gene has CDR1 SGDLS and CDR2 YYNGEE. The CDR3 is 16 residues long. CDR3 loop: CASSPRGTGDHNEQFF. The CDR3 DNA is TGTGCCAGCAGCCCTCGGGGGACAGGGGACCACAATGAGCAGTTCTTC.

This rearrangement joins TRBV9 to TRBJ2-1, with D perhaps matching TRBD1 (6 bases). The V gene lost 0 bases and the J gene lost 7 bases, with 17 bases spanning the gap. The CDR3 totals 16 residues. Per germline, CDR1 SGDLS and CDR2 YYNGEE. This CDR3 reads CASSVADGGWMNEQFF. For the CDR3, the DNA is TGTGCCAGCAGCGTAGCTGATGGGGGCTGGATGAATGAGCAGTTCTTC.

The chain joins TRBV7-2 to TRBJ2-7; D gene ambiguous. Trimming shortened V by 3 bases and J by 6 bases, and 9 bases separated the two germline ends. Germline V gene lookup returns CDR1 SGHTA and CDR2 FQGNSA. This CDR3 has 12 residues. In DNA, the CDR3 is TGTGCCAGCAGCTTTGGGGTTTCCGAGCAGTACTTC. Amino acids: CASSFGVSEQYF. Using reference TRBV7-2 and TRBJ2-7 for the parts outside the CDR3, the full variable domain is GAGVSQSPSNKVTEKGKDVELRCDPISGHTALYWYRQSLGQGLEFLIYFQGNSAPDKSGLPSDRFSAERTGGSVSTLTIQRTQQEDSAVYLCASSFGVSEQYFGPGTRLTVT.

This chain's CDR3 is CASSLFGLAAGNEQFF. The CDR3 DNA is TGTGCCAGCAGCTTATTTGGACTAGCGGCCGGTAATGAGCAGTTCTTC. This chain links TRBV7-2 with TRBJ2-1, with 10 bases identical to TRBD2. With V trimmed by 2 bases and J by 7 bases, 8 bases remained unmatched. The germline gives CDR1 SGHTA, CDR2 FQGNSA. CDR3 size: 16 residues. Looking up the rest from reference TRBV7-2 and TRBJ2-1 gives the full variable domain: GAGVSQSPSNKVTEKGKDVELRCDPISGHTALYWYRQSLGQGLEFLIYFQGNSAPDKSGLPSDRFSAERTGGSVSTLTIQRTQQEDSAVYLCASSLFGLAAGNEQFFGPGTRLTVL.